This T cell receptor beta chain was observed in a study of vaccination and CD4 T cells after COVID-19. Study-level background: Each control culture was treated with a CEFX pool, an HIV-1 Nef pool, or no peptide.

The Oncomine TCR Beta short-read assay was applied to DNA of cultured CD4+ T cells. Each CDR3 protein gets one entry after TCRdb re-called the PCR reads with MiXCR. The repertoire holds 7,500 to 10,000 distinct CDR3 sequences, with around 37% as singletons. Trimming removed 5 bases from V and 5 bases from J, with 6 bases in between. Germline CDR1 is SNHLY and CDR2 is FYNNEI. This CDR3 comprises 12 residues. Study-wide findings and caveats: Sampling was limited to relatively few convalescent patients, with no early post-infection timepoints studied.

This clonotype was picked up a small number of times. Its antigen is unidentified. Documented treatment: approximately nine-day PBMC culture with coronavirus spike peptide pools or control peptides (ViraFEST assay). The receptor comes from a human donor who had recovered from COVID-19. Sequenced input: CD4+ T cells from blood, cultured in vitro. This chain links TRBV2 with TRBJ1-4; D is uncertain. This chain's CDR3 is CASSNGNEKLFF. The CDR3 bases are TGTGCCAGCAGTAACGGGAATGAAAAACTGTTTTTT.